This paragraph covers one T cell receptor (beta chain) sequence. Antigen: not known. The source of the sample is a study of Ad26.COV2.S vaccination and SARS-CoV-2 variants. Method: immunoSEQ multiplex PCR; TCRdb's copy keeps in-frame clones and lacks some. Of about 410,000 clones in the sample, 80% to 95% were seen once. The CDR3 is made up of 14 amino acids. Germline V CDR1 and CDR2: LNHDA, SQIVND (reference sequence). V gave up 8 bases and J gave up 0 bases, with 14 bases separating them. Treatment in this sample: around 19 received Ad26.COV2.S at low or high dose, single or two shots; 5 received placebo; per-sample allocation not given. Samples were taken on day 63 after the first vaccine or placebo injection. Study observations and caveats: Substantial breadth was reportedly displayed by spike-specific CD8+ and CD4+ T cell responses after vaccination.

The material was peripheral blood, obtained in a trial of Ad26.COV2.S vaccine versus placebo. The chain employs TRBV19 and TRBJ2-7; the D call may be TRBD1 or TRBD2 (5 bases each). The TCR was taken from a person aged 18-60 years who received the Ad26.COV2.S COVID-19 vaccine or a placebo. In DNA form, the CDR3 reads TGTGCCAGTGGGGGTCTACCCGACTCCTACGAGCAGTACTTC. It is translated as CASGGLPDSYEQYF. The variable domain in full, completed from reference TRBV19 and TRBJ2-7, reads DGGITQSPKYLFRKEGQNVTLSCEQNLNHDAMYWYRQDPGQGLRLIYYSQIVNDFQKGDIAEGYSVSREKKESFPLTVTSAQKNPTAFYLCASGGLPDSYEQYFGPGTRLTVT.